One and the same sample provided the 30 T cell receptor beta chains below, sequenced in a study of cytomegalovirus exposure and HLA in healthy donors. Assay: immunoSEQ multiplex PCR; the TCRdb copy retains only in-frame clones and omits some. Seen here are about 54,000 clones, roughly 89% observed once, and the top ten hold 7.5% to 10%. The sequenced sample was PBMCs. Every receptor here comes from a woman aged 18-29 years in good health and CMV-seropositive.

The chain recombines TRBV18 with TRBJ2-6, with a possible D match to TRBD1 (6 bases). This CDR3 comprises 16 residues. V was clipped by 2 bases and J by 0 bases, with 8 bases between them. Germline CDR1 and CDR2: KGHSH and LQKENI. The CDR3 DNA follows: TGTGCCAGCTCACCAAAAGGGGGCTCTGGGGCCAACGTCCTGACTTTC. This translates into CASSPKGGSGANVLTF.

The chain combines TRBV6-1 with TRBJ2-3; D may be TRBD1 (5 bases). In germline, CDR1 is MNHNS, CDR2 SASEGT. Trimming shortened V by 2 bases and J by 5 bases, and 11 bases separated the two germline ends. CDR3 length: 14 amino acids. DNA of the CDR3: TGTGCCAGCAGTGAACGGACACTCAGAGATACGCAGTATTTT. Its translation is CASSERTLRDTQYF.

The count of this clone is one. V is TRBV9 and J is TRBJ2-7; D ambiguous. The CDR3 has 11 residues. Trimming pared 3 bases from V and 3 bases from J, leaving 4 bases between. The germline V gene has CDR1 SGDLS and CDR2 YYNGEE. The CDR3 region is CASSDYYEQYF. CDR3 DNA sequence: TGTGCCAGCAGCGATTACTACGAGCAGTACTTC.

This chain joins TRBV7-2 and TRBJ1-1; unclear D gene. The CDR3 loop spans 15 amino acids. CDR1 and CDR2 (germline): SGHTA, FQGNSA. The V gene lost 1 base and the J gene lost 4 bases, with 13 bases spanning the gap. The CDR3 nucleotides read TGTGCCAGCAGCTTAGGCTCGGGAAGGGTCACTGAAGCTTTCTTT. It is translated as CASSLGSGRVTEAFF.

This clone turned up a few times. This chain connects TRBV2 to TRBJ2-5; D call uncertain. There are 13 residues in the CDR3. Germline CDR1 reads SNHLY; CDR2 reads FYNNEI. V lost 2 bases, J lost 1 base, and 5 bases lay in between. CDR3 amino acids: CASSEYIQETQYF. DNA for the CDR3: TGTGCCAGCAGTGAATACATCCAAGAGACCCAGTACTTC. The full variable domain, with the rest looked up from reference TRBV2 and TRBJ2-5, is EPEVTQTPSHQVTQMGQEVILRCVPISNHLYFYWYRQILGQKVEFLVSFYNNEISEKSEIFDDQFSVERPDGSNFTLKIRSTKLEDSAMYFCASSEYIQETQYFGPGTRLLVL.

V gene TRBV30 combines with J gene TRBJ2-3; 7 nucleotides align to TRBD2. The germline gives CDR1 GTSNPN, CDR2 SVGIG (reference sequence). The CDR3 contains 15 residues. The V gene end was trimmed by 1 base and the J gene end by 1 base; junction bases not matched to a gene: 5. Here the CDR3 reads CAWSEGRAGTDTQYF. In DNA form, the CDR3 reads TGTGCCTGGAGTGAGGGGAGGGCAGGCACAGATACGCAGTATTTT.

This clone was detected only once. The J gene is TRBJ2-7, the V gene TRBV28; D might be TRBD1 (6 bases). V was clipped by 1 base and J by 3 bases, with 13 bases between them. The germline gives CDR1 MDHEN, CDR2 SYDVKM. CDR3 length: 15 amino acids. CDR3 protein: CASSLSGGSIYEQYF. CDR3 nucleotide sequence: TGTGCCAGCAGTTTATCTGGGGGCTCAATCTACGAGCAGTACTTC.

This chain links TRBV5-4 with TRBJ1-2; 10 nucleotides line up with TRBD1. The CDR3 has 15 residues. V gave up 3 bases and J gave up 3 bases; unmatched junction bases: 5. Germline lookup yields CDR1 SGHNT and CDR2 YYREEE (reference sequence). CDR3 nucleotides: TGTGCCAGCAGCTACCCGACAGGGGGCTACTATGGCTACACCTTC. Translated, it gives CASSYPTGGYYGYTF. The whole variable domain, filled in from reference TRBV5-4 and TRBJ1-2, reads ETGVTQSPTHLIKTRGQQVTLRCSSQSGHNTVSWYQQALGQGPQFIFQYYREEENGRGNFPPRFSGLQFPNYSSELNVNALELDDSALYLCASSYPTGGYYGYTFGSGTRLTVV.

This chain connects TRBV4-1 to TRBJ2-7; D unclear. CDR3 length: 13 residues. The germline gives CDR1 MGHRA, CDR2 YSYEKL. V gave up 4 bases and J gave up 1 base, with 8 bases separating them. This CDR3 reads CASSRTQSYEQYF. CDR3 DNA sequence: TGCGCCAGCAGCCGCACCCAGTCCTACGAGCAGTACTTC.

V and J are TRBV14 and TRBJ2-1; D may be TRBD1 (5 bases). The germline V gene encodes CDR1 SGHDN and CDR2 FVKESK. V lost 1 base to trimming and J lost 6 bases, with 10 bases between them. This CDR3 comprises 14 residues. The CDR3 DNA follows: TGTGCCAGCAGCCAAGTTGCAGGGCCCAATGAGCAGTTCTTC. Encoded protein: CASSQVAGPNEQFF.

The chain carries TRBV11-2 and TRBJ2-7; 7 bases agree with TRBD1. The V and J ends lost 5 bases and 2 bases, in that order; junction bases with no gene match: 6. The V gene's germline CDR1 is SGHAT and CDR2 FQNNGV. This CDR3 is built from 14 residues. CDR3 loop: CASSPGQVAYEQYF. In nucleotides, the CDR3 is TGTGCCAGCAGCCCCGGACAGGTAGCCTACGAGCAGTACTTC.

The genes are TRBV7-3 and TRBJ2-3; 16 positions match TRBD2. J lost 11 bases, V lost 4 bases, and 3 bases had no gene match. CDR1 is SGHTA and CDR2 is FQGTGA in the germline V gene. The CDR3 extends over 14 amino acids. This CDR3 reads CASSSGLAGGMQYF. As DNA, the CDR3 is TGTGCCAGCAGCTCGGGACTAGCGGGGGGGATGCAGTATTTT.

This clone was detected only once. The chain joins TRBV4-3 to TRBJ1-5, with 10 positions matching TRBD1. The CDR3 is 15 residues long. V lost 4 bases to trimming and J lost 6 bases; unmatched junction nucleotides: 6. Germline V lookup: CDR1 LGHNA, CDR2 YSLEER. CDR3 sequence: CASSPGQGQGQPQHF. The CDR3 DNA follows: TGCGCCAGCAGCCCGGGACAGGGGCAGGGTCAGCCCCAGCATTTT.

The V and J genes are TRBV10-3 and TRBJ2-2, with TRBD1 identical over 8 bases. With 6 bases clipped from V and 5 bases from J, the junction kept 8 bases outside the gene matches. Germline-derived CDR1 and CDR2 are ENHRY and SYGVKD. This CDR3 has 15 residues. CDR3 nucleotide sequence: TGTGCCATCAGCCCGACAGGGGCCAAAACCGGGGAGCTGTTTTTT. It specifies CAISPTGAKTGELFF.

V gene TRBV28 combines with J gene TRBJ2-1; 8 positions agree with TRBD1. V was pared by 5 bases and J by 4 bases, with 10 bases of the junction left unmatched. This CDR3 has 16 residues. Germline V lookup: CDR1 MDHEN, CDR2 SYDVKM. CDR3 loop: CASSTLRGRKYNEQFF. CDR3 coding DNA: TGTGCCAGCAGTACTCTCAGGGGGCGGAAGTACAATGAGCAGTTCTTC.

This clone was counted between two and nine times. The chain carries TRBV13 and TRBJ2-1; 7 nucleotides match TRBD1. The trim removed 0 bases at V and 10 bases at J, leaving 6 bases unmatched. The germline CDR1 and CDR2 sequences are PRHDT and FYEKMQ (reference sequence). CDR3 length: 14 residues. DNA of the CDR3: TGTGCCAGCAGCTTAGGTTTGAGGGGGCAAGAGCAGTTCTTC. It yields the protein CASSLGLRGQEQFF.

The genes are TRBV4-1 and TRBJ1-1; no firm D call. Trimming left V 0 bases short and J 2 bases short, with 4 bases between. Germline CDR1 MGHRA, CDR2 YSYEKL. The CDR3 has 13 residues. The CDR3 sequence: CASSQDSNTEAFF. CDR3 coding DNA: TGCGCCAGCAGCCAAGATTCTAACACTGAAGCTTTCTTT.

V usage is TRBV6-1 and J usage is TRBJ2-1; the match to TRBD2 covers 7 bases. V shed 6 bases and J 0 bases; nucleotides not matched to a gene: 5. The CDR3 spans 15 residues. The germline CDR1 and CDR2 sequences are MNHNS and SASEGT. The CDR3: CASSPSGGSYNEQFF. The CDR3 bases are TGTGCCAGCAGCCCTAGCGGTGGCTCCTACAATGAGCAGTTCTTC.

This sequence joins TRBV5-6 and TRBJ1-5, with no clear D. The CDR3 sequence is 15 residues long. Looked up from germline, CDR1 is SGHDT and CDR2 is YYEEEE. Deletions cut 4 bases from V and 4 bases from J, with 15 bases between. CDR3 in amino acids: CASSTGDGGNQPQHF. CDR3 sequence (DNA): TGTGCCAGCAGCACCGGAGACGGAGGAAATCAGCCCCAGCATTTT. The full variable domain, its missing parts supplied by reference TRBV5-6 and TRBJ1-5, is DAGVTQSPTHLIKTRGQQVTLRCSPKSGHDTVSWYQQALGQGPQFIFQYYEEEERQRGNFPDRFSGHQFPNYSSELNVNALLLGDSALYLCASSTGDGGNQPQHFGDGTRLSIL.

This chain uses TRBV21-1 with TRBJ1-1; the tabulated D call, TRBD1, remains unverified against the DNA. TRBV21-1 is a known pseudogene. The CDR3 extends over 12 amino acids. The CDR3 region has the DNA TGTGCCAGCACCCTAGGGGGCACTGAAGCTTTCTTT. Residues: CASTLGGTEAFF.

The chain recombines TRBV19 with TRBJ2-3, with TRBD1 matching 8 bases. Per germline, CDR1 LNHDA and CDR2 SQIVND (reference sequence). The CDR3 is 13 amino acids. V trimming: 7 bases; J trimming: 1 base; junction bases outside the gene matches: 1. The CDR3 loop is CASTGGRTDTQYF. DNA for the CDR3: TGTGCCAGTACAGGGGGCCGCACAGATACGCAGTATTTT.

The chain combines TRBV7-9 with TRBJ1-5; D perhaps matches TRBD1 (6 bases). Germline CDR1 and CDR2: SEHNR and FQNEAQ (reference sequence). Trimming cost V 8 bases and J 7 bases, with 21 bases left between them. This CDR3 has 15 amino acids. The CDR3 DNA sequence: TGTGCCAGCTCCTCTTGGACAGAAGAAGGCCAGCCCCAGCATTTT. It codes for CASSSWTEEGQPQHF. The full variable domain, completed using reference TRBV7-9 and TRBJ1-5, is DTGVSQNPRHKITKRGQNVTFRCDPISEHNRLYWYRQTLGQGPEFLTYFQNEAQLEKSRLLSDRFSAERPKGSFSTLEIQRTEQGDSAMYLCASSSWTEEGQPQHFGDGTRLSIL.

The V call is TRBV9, the J call TRBJ2-3; D ambiguous. V lost 8 bases, J lost 0 bases, and 7 bases lay in between. The germline V gene encodes CDR1 SGDLS and CDR2 YYNGEE. CDR3 size: 12 residues. The CDR3 DNA sequence: TGTGCCAGTAGTTATAGCACAGATACGCAGTATTTT. As protein: CASSYSTDTQYF.

The chain employs TRBV7-9 and TRBJ1-2; D gene unclear. The CDR3 loop spans 14 amino acids. Per the germline V gene, CDR1 is SEHNR and CDR2 is FQNEAQ (reference sequence). The V and J ends lost 5 bases and 1 base respectively, with 11 bases between them. The CDR3 nucleotides are TGTGCCAGCAGCCCCGTTGTCGGTAACTATGGCTACACCTTC. It encodes CASSPVVGNYGYTF.

The chain combines TRBV7-9 with TRBJ2-3; D uncertain. Germline lookup yields CDR1 SEHNR and CDR2 FQNEAQ (reference sequence). The CDR3 has 16 amino acids. V dropped 1 base and J dropped 0 bases, with 11 bases sitting between them. The CDR3 is CASSLGATVSTDTQYF. CDR3 DNA sequence: TGTGCCAGCAGCTTAGGGGCCACAGTGAGCACAGATACGCAGTATTTT.

The rearrangement links TRBV18 to TRBJ1-1, with D possibly matching TRBD1 (5 bases). The germline V gene encodes CDR1 KGHSH and CDR2 LQKENI. The CDR3 is 14 residues long. The V and J ends lost 3 bases and 1 base respectively, with 9 bases between them. The CDR3 spells CASSPPTANTEAFF. For the CDR3, the DNA is TGTGCCAGCTCACCCCCGACAGCGAACACTGAAGCTTTCTTT.

This clone came up a few times. The rearrangement uses TRBV25-1 and TRBJ1-4; D is uncertain. CDR3 length: 15 residues. The germline gives CDR1 MGHDK, CDR2 SYGVNS. V lost 6 bases and J lost 1, with 12 bases in between. The chain's CDR3 is CASSVVGKTNEKLFF. The DNA for the CDR3 is TGTGCCAGCAGCGTCGTGGGCAAAACTAATGAAAAACTGTTTTTT.

This chain links TRBV30 with TRBJ2-7; the match to TRBD2 covers 9 bases. Germline V CDR1 and CDR2: GTSNPN, SVGIG (reference sequence). The length of the CDR3 is 17 residues. Trimming removed 3 bases from V and 11 bases from J; junction bases left unmatched: 23. In DNA form, the CDR3 reads TGTGCCTGGAGAACCTACCTCTCAGGGGGTAGCGGGGGAATTGAGTACTTC. Translating it yields CAWRTYLSGGSGGIEYF. The full variable domain, its missing parts supplied by reference TRBV30 and TRBJ2-7, is SQTIHQWPATLVQPVGSPLSLECTVEGTSNPNLYWYRQAAGRGLQLLFYSVGIGQISSEVPQNLSASRPQDRQFILSSKKLLLSDSGFYLCAWRTYLSGGSGGIEYFGPGTRLTVT.

The chain has TRBV2 and TRBJ2-5; no reliable D call. V gave up 1 base and J gave up 5 bases, with 5 bases separating them. CDR3 size: 12 residues. Germline CDR1 SNHLY, CDR2 FYNNEI. The CDR3 nucleotides are TGTGCCAGCAGTGAAGGGCGGGAGACCCAGTACTTC. Encoded protein: CASSEGRETQYF.

V usage is TRBV7-9 and J usage is TRBJ1-1; D gene ambiguous. V was clipped by 2 bases and J by 0 bases, with 7 bases between them. Germline CDR1 reads SEHNR; CDR2 reads FQNEAQ (reference sequence). The CDR3 is 14 amino acids. In nucleotides, the CDR3 is TGTGCCAGCAGCTTAACAGCGGTGAACACTGAAGCTTTCTTT. It is translated as CASSLTAVNTEAFF.